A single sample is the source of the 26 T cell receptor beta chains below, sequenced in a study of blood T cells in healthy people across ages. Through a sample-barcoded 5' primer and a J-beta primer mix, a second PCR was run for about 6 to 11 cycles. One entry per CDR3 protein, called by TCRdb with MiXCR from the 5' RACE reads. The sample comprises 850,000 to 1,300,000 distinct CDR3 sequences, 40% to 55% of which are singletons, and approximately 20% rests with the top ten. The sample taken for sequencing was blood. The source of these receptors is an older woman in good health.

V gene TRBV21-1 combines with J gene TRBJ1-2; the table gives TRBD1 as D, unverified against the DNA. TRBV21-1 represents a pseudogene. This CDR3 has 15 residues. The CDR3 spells CASSKGDRAGYGYTF. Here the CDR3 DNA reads TGTGCCAGCAGCAAAGGGGACAGGGCGGGCTATGGCTACACCTTC.

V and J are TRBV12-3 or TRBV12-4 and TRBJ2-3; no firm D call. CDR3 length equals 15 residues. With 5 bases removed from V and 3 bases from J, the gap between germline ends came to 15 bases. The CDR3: CASSNAATLTDTQYF. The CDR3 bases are TGTGCCAGCAGTAATGCCGCCACCCTAACAGATACGCAGTATTTT.

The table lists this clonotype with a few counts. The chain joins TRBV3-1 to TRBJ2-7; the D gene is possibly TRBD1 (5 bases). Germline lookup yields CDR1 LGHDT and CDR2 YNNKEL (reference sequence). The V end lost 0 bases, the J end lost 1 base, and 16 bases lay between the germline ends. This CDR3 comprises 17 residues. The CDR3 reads CASSQDAGSASSYEQYF. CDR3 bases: TGTGCCAGCAGCCAAGATGCAGGGTCAGCCTCATCCTACGAGCAGTACTTC.

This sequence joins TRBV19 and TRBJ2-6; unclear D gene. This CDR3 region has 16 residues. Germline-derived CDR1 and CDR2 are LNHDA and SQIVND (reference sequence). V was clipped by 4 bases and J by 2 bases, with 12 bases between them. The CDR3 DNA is TGTGCCAGTAGTAGGCTCTCCGAAGCTGGGGCCAACGTCCTGACTTTC. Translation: CASSRLSEAGANVLTF.

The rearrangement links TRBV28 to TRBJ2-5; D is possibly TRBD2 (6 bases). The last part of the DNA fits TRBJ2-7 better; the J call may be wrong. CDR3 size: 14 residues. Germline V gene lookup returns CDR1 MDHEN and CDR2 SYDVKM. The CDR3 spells CASSLGLTPYEQYF. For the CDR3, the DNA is TGTGCCAGCAGTTTAGGACTAACCCCCTACGAGCAGTACTTC.

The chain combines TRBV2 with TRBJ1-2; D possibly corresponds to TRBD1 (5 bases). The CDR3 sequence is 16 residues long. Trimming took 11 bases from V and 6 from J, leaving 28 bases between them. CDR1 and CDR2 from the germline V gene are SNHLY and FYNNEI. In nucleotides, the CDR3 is TGTGCCCACAGCATTAGACCGCCAGGGAAGGGCGATGGCTACACCTTC. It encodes CAHSIRPPGKGDGYTF.

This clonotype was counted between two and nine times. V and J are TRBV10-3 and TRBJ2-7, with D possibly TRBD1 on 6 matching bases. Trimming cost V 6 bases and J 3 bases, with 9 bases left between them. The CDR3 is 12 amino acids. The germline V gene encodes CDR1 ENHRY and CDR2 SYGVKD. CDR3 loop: CAIRGQLYEQYF. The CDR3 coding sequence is TGTGCCATCAGAGGACAGCTCTACGAGCAGTACTTC.

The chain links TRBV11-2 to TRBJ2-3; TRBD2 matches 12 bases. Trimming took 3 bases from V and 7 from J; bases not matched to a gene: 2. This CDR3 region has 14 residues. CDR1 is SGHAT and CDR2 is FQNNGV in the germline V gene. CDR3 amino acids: CASSFGLAGNTQYF. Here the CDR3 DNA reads TGTGCCAGCAGCTTTGGACTAGCGGGAAATACGCAGTATTTT.

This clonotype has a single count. The chain's CDR3 is CASGGQGASETQYF. CDR3 DNA: TGTGCCAGCGGGGGACAGGGGGCGAGTGAGACCCAGTACTTC. The chain recombines TRBV27 with TRBJ2-5, with 12 bases aligning to TRBD1. With V trimmed by 8 bases and J by 5 bases, 6 bases remained unmatched. Germline values: CDR1 MNHEY, CDR2 SMNVEV (reference sequence). The CDR3 is made up of 14 amino acids.

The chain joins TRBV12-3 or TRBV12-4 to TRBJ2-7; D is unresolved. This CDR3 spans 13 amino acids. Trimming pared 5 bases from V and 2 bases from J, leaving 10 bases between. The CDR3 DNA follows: TGTGCCAGCAGTGTCGGGCGGACCTACGAGCAGTACTTC. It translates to CASSVGRTYEQYF.

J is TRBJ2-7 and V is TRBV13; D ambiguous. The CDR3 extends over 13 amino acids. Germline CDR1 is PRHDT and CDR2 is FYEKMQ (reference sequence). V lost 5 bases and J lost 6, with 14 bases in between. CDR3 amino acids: CASSAGPPGEQYF. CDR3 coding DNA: TGTGCCAGCAGCGCCGGTCCTCCGGGCGAGCAGTACTTC.

The CDR3 is CASSLGPGGNTEAFF. The CDR3 DNA follows: TGTGCCAGCAGCTTAGGTCCAGGGGGGAACACTGAAGCTTTCTTT. The chain couples TRBV7-6 to TRBJ1-1; 7 bases fit TRBD1. V lost 1 base, J lost 1 base, and 3 bases stayed unmatched. The CDR3 consists of 15 residues. Germline CDR1 and CDR2: SGHVS and FNYEAQ.

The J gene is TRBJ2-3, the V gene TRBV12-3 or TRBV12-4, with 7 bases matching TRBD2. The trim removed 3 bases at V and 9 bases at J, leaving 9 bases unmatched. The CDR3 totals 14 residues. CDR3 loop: CASSFSGAPKTQYF. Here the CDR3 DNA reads TGTGCCAGCAGTTTCAGCGGGGCCCCCAAGACGCAGTATTTT.

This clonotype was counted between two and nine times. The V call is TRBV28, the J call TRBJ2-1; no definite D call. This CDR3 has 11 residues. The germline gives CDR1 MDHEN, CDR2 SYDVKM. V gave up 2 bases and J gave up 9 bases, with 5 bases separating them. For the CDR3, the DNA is TGTGCCAGCAGTTTACCCAGTGAGCAGTTCTTC. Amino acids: CASSLPSEQFF.

CDR3 in amino acids: CASSHGGGRDSYEQYF. CDR3 DNA: TGTGCCAGCAGTCATGGGGGAGGGAGGGACTCCTACGAGCAGTACTTC. The chain links TRBV6-1 to TRBJ2-7; 7 bases agree with TRBD2. The junction had 10 bases not matched to a gene; V was cut back by 5 bases and J by 0 bases. The germline V gene encodes CDR1 MNHNS and CDR2 SASEGT. The CDR3 is 16 amino acids.

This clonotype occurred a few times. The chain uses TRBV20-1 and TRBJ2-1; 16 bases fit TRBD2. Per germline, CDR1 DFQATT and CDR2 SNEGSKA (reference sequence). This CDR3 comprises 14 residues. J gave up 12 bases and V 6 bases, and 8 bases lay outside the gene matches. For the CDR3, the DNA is TGCAGTGCATCCGGGACTAGCGGGAGGGGTGTGCAGTTCTTC. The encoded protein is CSASGTSGRGVQFF.

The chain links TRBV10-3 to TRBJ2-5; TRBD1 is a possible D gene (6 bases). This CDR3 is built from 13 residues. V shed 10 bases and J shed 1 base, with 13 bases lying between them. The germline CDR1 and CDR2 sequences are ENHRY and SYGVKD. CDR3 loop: CATSNRAQETQYF. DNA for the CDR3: TGTGCCACAAGTAACAGGGCCCAAGAGACCCAGTACTTC.

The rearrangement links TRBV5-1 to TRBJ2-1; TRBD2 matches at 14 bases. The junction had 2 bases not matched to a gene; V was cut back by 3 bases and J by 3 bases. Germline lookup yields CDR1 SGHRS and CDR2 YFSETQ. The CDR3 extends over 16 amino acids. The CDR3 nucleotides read TGCGCCAGCAGCTCAGGGACTAGCGGGGGCTACAATGAGCAGTTCTTC. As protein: CASSSGTSGGYNEQFF.

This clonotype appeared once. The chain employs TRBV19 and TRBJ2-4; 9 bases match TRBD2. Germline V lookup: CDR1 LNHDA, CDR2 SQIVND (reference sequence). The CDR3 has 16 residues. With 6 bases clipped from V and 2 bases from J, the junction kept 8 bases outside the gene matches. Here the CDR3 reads CASSIPGTSSKNIQYF. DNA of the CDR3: TGTGCCAGTAGCATCCCCGGGACTAGCTCCAAAAACATTCAGTACTTC.

CDR3 region: CSARRSSKKETQYF. In DNA form, the CDR3 reads TGCAGTGCCCGACGGTCTAGCAAGAAAGAGACCCAGTACTTC. The V call is TRBV20-1, the J call TRBJ2-5; D perhaps matches TRBD2 (5 bases). The CDR3 spans 14 residues. The V gene lost 6 bases and the J gene lost 3 bases, with 17 bases spanning the gap. Looked up from germline, CDR1 is DFQATT and CDR2 is SNEGSKA (reference sequence).

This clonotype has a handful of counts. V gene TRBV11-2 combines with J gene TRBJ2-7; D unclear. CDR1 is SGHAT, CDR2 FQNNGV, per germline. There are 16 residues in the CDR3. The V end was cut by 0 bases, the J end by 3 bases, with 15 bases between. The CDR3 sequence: CASSLDGRTLLYEQYF. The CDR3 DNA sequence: TGTGCCAGCAGCTTAGATGGACGGACCCTACTCTACGAGCAGTACTTC.

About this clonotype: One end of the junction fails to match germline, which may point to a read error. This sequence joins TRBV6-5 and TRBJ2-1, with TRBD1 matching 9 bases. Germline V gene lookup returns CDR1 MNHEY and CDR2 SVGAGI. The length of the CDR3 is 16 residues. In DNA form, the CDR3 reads TGTGCCAGCAGCCTCGGGACAGGGAGCTCCTACAATGAGCAGCTCTTC. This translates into CASSLGTGSSYNEQLF.

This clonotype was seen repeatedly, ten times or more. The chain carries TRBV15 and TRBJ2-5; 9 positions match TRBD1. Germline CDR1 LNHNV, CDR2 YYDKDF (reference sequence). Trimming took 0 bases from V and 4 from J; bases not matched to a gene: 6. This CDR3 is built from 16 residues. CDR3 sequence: CATSREGTGRRETQYF. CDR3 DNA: TGTGCCACCAGCAGAGAAGGGACAGGGAGGCGAGAGACCCAGTACTTC.

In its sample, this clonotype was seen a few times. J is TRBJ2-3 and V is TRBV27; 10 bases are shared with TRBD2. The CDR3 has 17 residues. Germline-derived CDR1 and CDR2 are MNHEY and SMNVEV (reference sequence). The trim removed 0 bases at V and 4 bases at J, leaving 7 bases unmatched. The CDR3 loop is CASSLSASGGPPDTQYF. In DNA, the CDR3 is TGTGCCAGCAGTTTATCGGCTAGCGGGGGCCCCCCAGATACGCAGTATTTT.

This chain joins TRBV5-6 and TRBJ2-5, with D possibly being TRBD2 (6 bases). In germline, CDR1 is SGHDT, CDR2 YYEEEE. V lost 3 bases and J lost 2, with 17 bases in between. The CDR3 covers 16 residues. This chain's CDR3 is CASSSSGLPGQETQYF. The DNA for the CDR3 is TGTGCCAGCAGCTCCTCCGGACTACCAGGGCAAGAGACCCAGTACTTC.

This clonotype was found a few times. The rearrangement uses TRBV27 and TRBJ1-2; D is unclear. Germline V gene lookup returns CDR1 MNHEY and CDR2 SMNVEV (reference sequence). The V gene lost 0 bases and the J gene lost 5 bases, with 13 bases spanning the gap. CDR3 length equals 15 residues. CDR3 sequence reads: CASSLSPLDGYGYTF. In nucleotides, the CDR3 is TGTGCCAGCAGTTTATCCCCTCTCGATGGGTATGGCTACACCTTC.